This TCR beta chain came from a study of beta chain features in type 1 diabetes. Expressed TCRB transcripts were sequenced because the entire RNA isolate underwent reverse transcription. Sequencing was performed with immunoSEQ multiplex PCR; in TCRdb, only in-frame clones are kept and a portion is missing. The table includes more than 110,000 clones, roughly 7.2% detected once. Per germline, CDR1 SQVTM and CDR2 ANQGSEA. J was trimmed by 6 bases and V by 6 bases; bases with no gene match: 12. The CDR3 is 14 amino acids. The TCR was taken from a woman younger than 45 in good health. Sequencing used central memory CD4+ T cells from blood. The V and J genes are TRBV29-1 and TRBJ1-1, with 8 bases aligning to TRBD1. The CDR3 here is CSVTQGAEVSEAFF. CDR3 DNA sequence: TGCAGCGTAACCCAGGGGGCTGAGGTATCTGAAGCTTTCTTT.